One sample yielded the 11 T cell receptor beta chains listed below, sequenced in a study of T cells in Graves' hyperthyroidism and ophthalmopathy. TCR beta CDR3 sequences were amplified from RNA transcripts. RT-PCR in the first round (using the HTBI primer set) targeted the TCR CDR3. TCRdb re-called the multiplex PCR reads with MiXCR, one entry per CDR3 protein. The sample records roughly 500,000 distinct CDR3 sequences, around 43% being singletons. Sequencing input: peripheral blood or thyroid tissue (not recorded which). All receptors come from an adult woman with Graves' disease, either hyperthyroidism or ophthalmopathy (not recorded which).

This sequence joins TRBV20-1 and TRBJ1-2, with TRBD1 identical over 7 bases. Germline V gene sequence: CDR1 DFQATT, CDR2 SNEGSKA (reference sequence). The V gene end was trimmed by 5 bases and the J gene end by 6 bases; junction bases not matched to a gene: 12. The CDR3 is 14 amino acids. The CDR3 DNA reads as TGCAGTGCTGGGACAGCCCTAGGGGACGATGGCTACACCTTC. As protein: CSAGTALGDDGYTF.

This clonotype was found a few times. The CDR3 spells CAISEVGQALNTEAFF. The CDR3 DNA is TGTGCCATCAGTGAAGTGGGTCAGGCTTTAAACACTGAAGCTTTCTTT. V usage is TRBV10-3 and J usage is TRBJ1-1; no firm D call. Trimming cost V 3 bases and J 2 bases, with 16 bases left between them. Germline loops: CDR1 ENHRY, CDR2 SYGVKD. The CDR3 sequence is 16 residues long.

The rearrangement joins TRBV20-1 to TRBJ2-5, with 9 bases fitting TRBD2. The CDR3 consists of 15 residues. V was clipped by 5 bases and J by 5 bases; unmatched bases: 12. Germline values: CDR1 DFQATT, CDR2 SNEGSKA (reference sequence). Here the CDR3 reads CSASRAGGGRETQYF. The CDR3 nucleotides read TGCAGTGCTTCCCGAGCGGGAGGTGGGCGGGAGACCCAGTACTTC.

This clonotype was seen more than once but under ten times. The chain couples TRBV7-2 to TRBJ1-5; D possibly corresponds to TRBD1 (5 bases). The germline CDR1 and CDR2 sequences are SGHTA and FQGNSA. V was clipped by 4 bases and J by 5 bases, with 15 bases between them. CDR3 length: 15 residues. DNA for the CDR3: TGTGCCAGCAGCTCGCTCCGGGACCGAGATCAGCCCCAGCATTTT. This sequence encodes CASSSLRDRDQPQHF.

This clonotype was seen more than once but under ten times. V is TRBV7-2 and J is TRBJ2-7; D may be TRBD1 or TRBD2 (5 bases each). Germline values: CDR1 SGHTA, CDR2 FQGNSA. The V gene lost 3 bases and the J gene lost 5 bases, with 11 bases spanning the gap. This CDR3 has 13 amino acids. Here the CDR3 reads CASSFPGTDEQYF. The CDR3 DNA reads as TGTGCCAGCAGCTTCCCCGGGACGGACGAGCAGTACTTC.

J is TRBJ2-3 and V is TRBV20-1, with D maybe TRBD2 (5 bases). V dropped 6 bases and J dropped 1 base, with 17 bases sitting between them. This CDR3 has 15 residues. CDR1 and CDR2 (germline): DFQATT, SNEGSKA (reference sequence). For the CDR3, the DNA is TGCAGTGCCTACAAGGGAGCGGTAGGCACAGATACGCAGTATTTT. Protein sequence: CSAYKGAVGTDTQYF.

A note on this clonotype: A much larger clonotype is one base distant, so this may be a read error. The rearrangement joins TRBV7-9 to TRBJ1-3, with D unclear. The germline V gene has CDR1 SEHNR and CDR2 FQNEAQ (reference sequence). The CDR3 extends over 14 amino acids. The CDR3 loop reads CASSSDVSGNTIHF. The CDR3 DNA reads TGTGCCAGCAGCTCGGACGTATCTGGAAACACCATACATTTT.

The chain combines TRBV6-1 with TRBJ2-2; possible D gene TRBD2, 6 bases. CDR3 length: 16 residues. In germline, CDR1 is MNHNS, CDR2 SASEGT. The V end lost 2 bases, the J end lost 3 bases, and 13 bases lay between the germline ends. As DNA, the CDR3 is TGTGCCAGCAGTGAATGGGGAGGTGGCTACACCGGGGAGCTGTTTTTT. Its translation: CASSEWGGGYTGELFF.

This clonotype was seen many times. The rearrangement links TRBV2 to TRBJ1-2; TRBD1 matches 8 bases. The CDR3 is 16 residues long. The junction had 7 bases not matched to a gene; V was cut back by 4 bases and J by 0 bases. Looked up from germline, CDR1 is SNHLY and CDR2 is FYNNEI. CDR3 residues: CASSGPGTGSNYGYTF. CDR3 bases: TGTGCCAGCAGTGGCCCCGGGACAGGATCTAACTATGGCTACACCTTC.

The rearrangement links TRBV7-6 to TRBJ2-5; no reliable D call. This CDR3 comprises 13 residues. Deletions cut 5 bases from V and 5 bases from J, with 12 bases between. The germline CDR1 and CDR2 sequences are SGHVS and FNYEAQ. The CDR3 protein is CASSPGRRETQYF. The CDR3, as DNA: TGTGCCAGCAGCCCAGGTCGAAGGGAGACCCAGTACTTC.

This clonotype was counted a few times. CDR3 amino acids: CSVEGSPYEQYF. In DNA, the CDR3 is TGCAGCGTTGAAGGGTCCCCCTACGAGCAGTACTTC. The chain recombines TRBV29-1 with TRBJ2-7; no reliable D call. The length of the CDR3 is 12 residues. CDR1 is SQVTM, CDR2 ANQGSEA, per germline. V was clipped by 1 base and J by 2 bases, with 6 bases between them.